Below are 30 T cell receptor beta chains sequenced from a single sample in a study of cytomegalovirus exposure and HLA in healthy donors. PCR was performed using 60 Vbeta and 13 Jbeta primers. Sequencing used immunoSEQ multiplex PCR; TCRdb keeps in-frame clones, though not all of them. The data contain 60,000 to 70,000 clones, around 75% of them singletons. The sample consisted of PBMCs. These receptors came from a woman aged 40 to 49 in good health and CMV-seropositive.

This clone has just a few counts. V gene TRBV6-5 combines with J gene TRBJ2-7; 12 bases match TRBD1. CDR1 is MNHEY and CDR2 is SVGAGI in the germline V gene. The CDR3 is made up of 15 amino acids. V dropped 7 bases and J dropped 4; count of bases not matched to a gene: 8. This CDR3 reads CASTRGGQGAYEQYF. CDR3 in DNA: TGTGCCAGCACCCGGGGGGGACAGGGGGCTTACGAGCAGTACTTC.

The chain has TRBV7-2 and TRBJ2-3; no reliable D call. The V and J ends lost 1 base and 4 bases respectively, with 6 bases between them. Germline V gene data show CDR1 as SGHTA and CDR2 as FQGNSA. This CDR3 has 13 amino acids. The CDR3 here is CASSLEVADTQYF. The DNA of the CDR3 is TGTGCCAGCAGCTTAGAAGTAGCAGATACGCAGTATTTT.

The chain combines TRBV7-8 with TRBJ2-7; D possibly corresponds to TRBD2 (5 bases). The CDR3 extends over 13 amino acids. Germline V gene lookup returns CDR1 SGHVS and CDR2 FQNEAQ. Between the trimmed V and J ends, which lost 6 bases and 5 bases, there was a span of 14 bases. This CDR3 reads CASRLEVLHEQYF. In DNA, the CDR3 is TGTGCCAGCAGACTAGAGGTTCTACACGAGCAGTACTTC.

The CDR3 is CASSLGGQGYEAFF. CDR3 nucleotide sequence: TGCGCCAGCAGCTTGGGGGGACAGGGGTATGAAGCTTTCTTT. V usage is TRBV5-1 and J usage is TRBJ1-1; 10 positions match TRBD1. Losses at the gene ends were 0 bases for V and 7 bases for J; bases not matched to a gene: 3. CDR1 and CDR2 (germline): SGHRS, YFSETQ. The CDR3 runs to 14 residues.

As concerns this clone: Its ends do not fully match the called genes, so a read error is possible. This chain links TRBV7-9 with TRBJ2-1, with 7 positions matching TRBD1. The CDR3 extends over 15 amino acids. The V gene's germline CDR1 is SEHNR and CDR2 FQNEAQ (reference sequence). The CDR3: CSSSTTGLSYNEQFF. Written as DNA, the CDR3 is TGTTCCAGCAGCACGACAGGGTTGTCCTACAATGAGCAGTTCTTC.

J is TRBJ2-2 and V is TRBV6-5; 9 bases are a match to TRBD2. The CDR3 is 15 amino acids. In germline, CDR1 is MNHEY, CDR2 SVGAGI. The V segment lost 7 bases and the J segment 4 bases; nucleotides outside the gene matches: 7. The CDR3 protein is CASNPRGGVTGELFF. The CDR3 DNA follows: TGTGCCAGCAACCCGCGGGGGGGGGTCACCGGGGAGCTGTTTTTT.

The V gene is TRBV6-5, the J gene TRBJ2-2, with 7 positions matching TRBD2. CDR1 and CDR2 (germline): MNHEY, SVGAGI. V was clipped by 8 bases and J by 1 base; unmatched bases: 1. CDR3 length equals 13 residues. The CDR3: CASGGENTGELFF. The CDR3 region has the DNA TGTGCCAGCGGGGGGGAGAACACCGGGGAGCTGTTTTTT.

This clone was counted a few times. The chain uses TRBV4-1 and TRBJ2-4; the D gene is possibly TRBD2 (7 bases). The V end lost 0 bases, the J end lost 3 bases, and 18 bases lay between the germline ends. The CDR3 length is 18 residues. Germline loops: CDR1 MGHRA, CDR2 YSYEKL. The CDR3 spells CASSQDRGGHWDKNIQYF. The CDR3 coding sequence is TGCGCCAGCAGCCAAGATAGGGGGGGCCATTGGGACAAAAACATTCAGTACTTC.

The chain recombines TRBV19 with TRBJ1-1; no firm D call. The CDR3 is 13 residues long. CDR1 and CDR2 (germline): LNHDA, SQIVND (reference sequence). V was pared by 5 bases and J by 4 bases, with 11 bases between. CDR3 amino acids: CASSRETVTEAFF. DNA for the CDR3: TGTGCCAGTAGTCGGGAGACGGTCACTGAAGCTTTCTTT.

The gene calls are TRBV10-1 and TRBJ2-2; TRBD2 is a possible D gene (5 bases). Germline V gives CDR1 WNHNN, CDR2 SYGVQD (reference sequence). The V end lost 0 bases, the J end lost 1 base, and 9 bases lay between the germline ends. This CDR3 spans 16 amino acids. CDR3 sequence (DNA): TGCGCCAGCAGTGAGTCGAGAGGGCGGAACACCGGGGAGCTGTTTTTT. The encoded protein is CASSESRGRNTGELFF.

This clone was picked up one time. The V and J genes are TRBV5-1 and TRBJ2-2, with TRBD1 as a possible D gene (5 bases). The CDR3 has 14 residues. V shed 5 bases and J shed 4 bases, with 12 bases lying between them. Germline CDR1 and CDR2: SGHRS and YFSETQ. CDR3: CASSTTALTGELFF. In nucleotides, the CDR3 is TGCGCCAGCAGTACGACAGCCCTCACCGGGGAGCTGTTTTTT.

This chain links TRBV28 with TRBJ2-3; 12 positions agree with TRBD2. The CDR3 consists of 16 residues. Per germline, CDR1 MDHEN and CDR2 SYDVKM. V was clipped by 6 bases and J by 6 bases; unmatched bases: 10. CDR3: CASSPASGGAVDTQYF. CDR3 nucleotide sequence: TGTGCCAGCAGCCCTGCTAGCGGGGGGGCCGTGGATACGCAGTATTTT.

The CDR3 DNA sequence: TGTGCCTGGAGTCTCAAGGGGGCCCCCCGTCCGTTCTTC. It codes for CAWSLKGAPRPFF. The chain has TRBV30 and TRBJ2-1; 7 nucleotides match TRBD1. The ends lost 2 bases at V and 15 bases at J; junction bases unmatched: 13. Germline lookup yields CDR1 GTSNPN and CDR2 SVGIG (reference sequence). CDR3 length: 13 amino acids.

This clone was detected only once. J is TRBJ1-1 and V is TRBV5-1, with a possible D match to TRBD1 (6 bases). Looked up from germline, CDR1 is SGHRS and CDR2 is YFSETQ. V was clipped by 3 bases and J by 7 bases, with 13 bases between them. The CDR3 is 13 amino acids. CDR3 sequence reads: CASSSQGSGEAFF. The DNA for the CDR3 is TGCGCCAGCAGCTCCCAGGGGTCGGGTGAAGCTTTCTTT.

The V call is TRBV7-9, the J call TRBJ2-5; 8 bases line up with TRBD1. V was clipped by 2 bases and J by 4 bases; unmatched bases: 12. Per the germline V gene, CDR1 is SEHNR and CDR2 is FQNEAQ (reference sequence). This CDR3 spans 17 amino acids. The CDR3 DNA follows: TGTGCCAGCAGCTTATTGACGGGGGACAGGAGTTCAGAGACCCAGTACTTC. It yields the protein CASSLLTGDRSSETQYF.

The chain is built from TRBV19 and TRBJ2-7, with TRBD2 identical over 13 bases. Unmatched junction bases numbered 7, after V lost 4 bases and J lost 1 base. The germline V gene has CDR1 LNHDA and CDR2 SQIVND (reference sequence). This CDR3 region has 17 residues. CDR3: CASSTTSGGDRSYEQYF. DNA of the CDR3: TGTGCCAGTAGTACAACTAGCGGGGGGGATCGGTCCTACGAGCAGTACTTC.

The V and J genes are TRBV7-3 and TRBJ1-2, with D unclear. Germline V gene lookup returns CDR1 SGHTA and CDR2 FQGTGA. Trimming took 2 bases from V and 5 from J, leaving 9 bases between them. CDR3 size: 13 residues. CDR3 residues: CASSLEKSYGYTF. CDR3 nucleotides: TGTGCCAGCAGCTTAGAGAAATCATATGGCTACACCTTC.

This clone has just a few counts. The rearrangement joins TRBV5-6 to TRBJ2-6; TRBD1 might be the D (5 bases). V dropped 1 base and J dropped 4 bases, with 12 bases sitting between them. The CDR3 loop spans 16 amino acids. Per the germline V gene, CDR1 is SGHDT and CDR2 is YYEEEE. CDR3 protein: CASSLQGLSGANVLTF. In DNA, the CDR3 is TGTGCCAGCAGCTTGCAGGGTCTCTCCGGGGCCAACGTCCTGACTTTC.

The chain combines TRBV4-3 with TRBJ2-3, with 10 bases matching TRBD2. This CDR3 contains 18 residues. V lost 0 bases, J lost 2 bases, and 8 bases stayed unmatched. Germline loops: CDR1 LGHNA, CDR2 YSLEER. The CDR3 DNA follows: TGCGCCAGCAGCCAAGACGACCTAGCGGGGGACCACACAGATACGCAGTATTTT. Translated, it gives CASSQDDLAGDHTDTQYF.

CDR3 protein: CASNLAGGPGNEQFF. For the CDR3, the DNA is TGTGCCAGCAATCTAGCGGGGGGGCCAGGCAATGAGCAGTTCTTC. This chain uses TRBV6-1 with TRBJ2-1; TRBD2 aligns across 12 bases. Looked up from germline, CDR1 is MNHNS and CDR2 is SASEGT. The trim removed 7 bases at V and 6 bases at J, leaving 7 bases unmatched. The CDR3 spans 15 residues.

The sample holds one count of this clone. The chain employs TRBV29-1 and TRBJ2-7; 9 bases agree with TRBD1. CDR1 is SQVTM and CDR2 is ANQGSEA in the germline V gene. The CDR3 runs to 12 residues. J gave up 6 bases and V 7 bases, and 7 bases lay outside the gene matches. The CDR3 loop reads CSAGTGLGEQYF. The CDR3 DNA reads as TGCAGCGCCGGGACAGGGCTCGGCGAGCAGTACTTC.

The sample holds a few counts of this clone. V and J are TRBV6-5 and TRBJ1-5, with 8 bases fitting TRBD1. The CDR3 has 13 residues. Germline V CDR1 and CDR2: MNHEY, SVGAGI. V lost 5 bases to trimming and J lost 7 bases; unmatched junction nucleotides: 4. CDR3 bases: TGTGCCAGCAGTCGGACAGGGCAGCAGCCCCAGCATTTT. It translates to CASSRTGQQPQHF.

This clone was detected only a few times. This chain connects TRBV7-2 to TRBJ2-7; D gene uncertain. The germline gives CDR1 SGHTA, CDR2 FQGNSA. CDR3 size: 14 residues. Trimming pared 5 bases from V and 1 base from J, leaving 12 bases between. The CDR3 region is CASSPEVLSYEQYF. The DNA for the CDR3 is TGTGCCAGCAGCCCCGAGGTACTGTCCTACGAGCAGTACTTC.

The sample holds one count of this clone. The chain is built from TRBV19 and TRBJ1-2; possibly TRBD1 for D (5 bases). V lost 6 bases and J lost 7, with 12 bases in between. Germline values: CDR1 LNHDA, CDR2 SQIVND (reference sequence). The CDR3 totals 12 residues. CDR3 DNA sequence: TGTGCCAGTAGCCGGGGGGACGTTGGCTACACCTTC. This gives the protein CASSRGDVGYTF.

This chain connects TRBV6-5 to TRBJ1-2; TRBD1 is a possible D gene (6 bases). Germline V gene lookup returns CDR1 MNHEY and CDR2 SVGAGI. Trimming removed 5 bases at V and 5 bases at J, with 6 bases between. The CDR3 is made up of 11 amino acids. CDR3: CASSTGYGYTF. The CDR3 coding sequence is TGTGCCAGCAGTACAGGGTATGGCTACACCTTC.

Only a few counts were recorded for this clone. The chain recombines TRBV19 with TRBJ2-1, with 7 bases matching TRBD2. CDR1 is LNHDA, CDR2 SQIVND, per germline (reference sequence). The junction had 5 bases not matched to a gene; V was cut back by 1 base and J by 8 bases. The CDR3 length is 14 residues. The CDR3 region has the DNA TGTGCCAGTAGTATAGGACTAGCACGGTATGAGCAGTTCTTC. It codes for CASSIGLARYEQFF.

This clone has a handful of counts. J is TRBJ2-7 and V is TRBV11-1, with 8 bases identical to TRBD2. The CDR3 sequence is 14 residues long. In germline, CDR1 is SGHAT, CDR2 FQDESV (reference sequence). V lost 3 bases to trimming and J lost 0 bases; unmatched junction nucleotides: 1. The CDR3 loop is CASSFGTSSYEQYF. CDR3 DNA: TGTGCCAGCAGCTTCGGGACTAGCTCCTACGAGCAGTACTTC.

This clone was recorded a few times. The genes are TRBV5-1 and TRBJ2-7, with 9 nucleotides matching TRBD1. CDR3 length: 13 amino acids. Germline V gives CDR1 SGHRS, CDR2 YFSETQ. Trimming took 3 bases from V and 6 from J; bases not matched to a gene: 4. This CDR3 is CASSWGQGGEQYF. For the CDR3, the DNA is TGCGCCAGCAGCTGGGGACAGGGAGGCGAGCAGTACTTC.

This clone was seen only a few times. The CDR3 loop is CASSLSTGPGELFF. In nucleotides, the CDR3 is TGTGCCAGCAGTTTATCTACAGGGCCCGGGGAGCTGTTTTTT. The V call is TRBV27, the J call TRBJ2-2, with a tentative D call TRBD1 (6 bases). The germline V gene has CDR1 MNHEY and CDR2 SMNVEV (reference sequence). This CDR3 contains 14 residues. Deletions cut 0 bases from V and 6 bases from J, with 8 bases between.

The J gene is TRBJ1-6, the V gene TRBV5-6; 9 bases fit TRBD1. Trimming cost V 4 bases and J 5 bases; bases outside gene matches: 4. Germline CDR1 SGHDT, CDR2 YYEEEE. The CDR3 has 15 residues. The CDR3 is CASSLRDRDNSPLHF. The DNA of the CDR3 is TGTGCCAGCAGCCTCCGGGACAGGGATAATTCACCCCTCCACTTT.